These 10 T cell receptor beta chains originate from one sample sequenced in a study of blood T cell repertoires in COVID-19. TCRdb keeps only in-frame clones here, not all; method: immunoSEQ multiplex PCR. Of 150,000 to 190,000 clones in the sample, about 86% were seen once. The sample comprised PBMCs or T cells enriched from blood (not recorded which). The origin of the receptors is a man aged 45 to 65 who had recovered from COVID-19.

This sequence joins TRBV4-1 and TRBJ1-3, with a weak D call TRBD1 (5 bases). Trimming left V 0 bases short and J 2 bases short, with 11 bases between. CDR1 and CDR2 (germline): MGHRA, YSYEKL. The CDR3 consists of 16 residues. The CDR3 region is CASSQERSGTGNTIYF. The CDR3 DNA reads TGCGCCAGCAGCCAAGAGAGGTCAGGGACTGGAAACACCATATATTTT.

The chain couples TRBV7-8 to TRBJ2-1; 8 bases line up with TRBD2. The germline V gene encodes CDR1 SGHVS and CDR2 FQNEAQ. The J segment lost 4 bases and the V segment lost 3 bases, leaving 5 bases of the junction unmatched. CDR3 length equals 15 residues. CDR3 sequence (DNA): TGTGCCAGCAGCTTGAGTAGCGGGGTTTACAATGAGCAGTTCTTC. Its translation is CASSLSSGVYNEQFF.

V usage is TRBV6-5 and J usage is TRBJ2-2; D gene ambiguous. Germline values: CDR1 MNHEY, CDR2 SVGAGI. V lost 2 bases, J lost 5 bases, and 9 bases lay in between. The CDR3 length is 14 residues. CDR3 bases: TGTGCCAGCAGTTACCGAAAGAGGACCGGGGAGCTGTTTTTT. Translating gives CASSYRKRTGELFF.

This sequence joins TRBV7-9 and TRBJ2-1; D remains unclear. This CDR3 has 12 amino acids. Germline loops: CDR1 SEHNR, CDR2 FQNEAQ (reference sequence). V was pared by 1 base and J by 7 bases, with 5 bases between. The CDR3 is CASSLDYNEQFF. In nucleotides, the CDR3 is TGTGCCAGCAGCTTAGACTATAATGAGCAGTTCTTC.

The genes are TRBV4-2 and TRBJ2-3; D is ambiguous. From germline, CDR1 is LGHNA and CDR2 YNFKEQ. The CDR3 length is 13 residues. V gave up 4 bases and J gave up 6 bases, with 11 bases separating them. The DNA of the CDR3 is TGTGCCAGCAGCCCCGAGGCTCGGGATACGCAGTATTTT. Amino acid sequence: CASSPEARDTQYF.

The chain recombines TRBV11-3 with TRBJ1-4; D is uncertain. Germline V gene data show CDR1 as SGHNT and CDR2 as YENEEA. V dropped 0 bases and J dropped 5 bases, with 7 bases sitting between them. This CDR3 region has 14 residues. The CDR3 coding sequence is TGTGCCAGCAGCTTAGATTTGGGCAATGAAAAACTGTTTTTT. It encodes CASSLDLGNEKLFF.

The rearrangement uses TRBV10-3 and TRBJ2-6, with D hard to call. The germline CDR1 and CDR2 sequences are ENHRY and SYGVKD. Trimming removed 7 bases from V and 0 bases from J, with 16 bases in between. The CDR3 loop spans 17 amino acids. CDR3 region: CAITHLNDCSGANVLTF. DNA for the CDR3: TGTGCCATCACCCACCTAAACGACTGCTCTGGGGCCAACGTCCTGACTTTC.

The V call is TRBV29-1, the J call TRBJ1-5; 9 bases align to TRBD1. Germline lookup yields CDR1 SQVTM and CDR2 ANQGSEA. With 4 bases clipped from V and 4 bases from J, the junction kept 2 bases outside the gene matches. The CDR3 length is 13 residues. The chain's CDR3 is CSVGTGDNQPQHF. The CDR3, as DNA: TGCAGCGTTGGGACAGGGGATAATCAGCCCCAGCATTTT.

The V gene is TRBV5-1, the J gene TRBJ2-2, with 9 bases aligning to TRBD2. The V gene's germline CDR1 is SGHRS and CDR2 YFSETQ. The CDR3 has 15 amino acids. V lost 4 bases, J lost 9 bases, and 10 bases stayed unmatched. CDR3: CASSPPGAGGRELFF. The DNA for the CDR3 is TGCGCCAGCAGCCCCCCTGGAGCGGGGGGCCGGGAGCTGTTTTTT.

V usage is TRBV7-2 and J usage is TRBJ2-2; D is possibly TRBD1 (7 bases). The CDR3 is 16 amino acids. In germline, CDR1 is SGHTA, CDR2 FQGNSA. V was shortened by 11 bases and J by 5 bases, with 24 bases between the two germline ends. CDR3 nucleotides: TGTGCCCTGCACAAGGATCGACAGGGAGGTACCGGGGAGCTGTTTTTT. Its translation: CALHKDRQGGTGELFF.